The 32 T cell receptor beta chains given below trace back to one sample, sequenced in a study of blood T cell repertoires in COVID-19. Repertoires were generated with immunoSEQ multiplex PCR, while TCRdb's copy carries only in-frame clones and drops some. Among some 350,000 clones listed, 90% to 95% were seen once. Source material: peripheral blood. The receptors originated from a woman aged 18-35 years who had recovered from COVID-19.

The chain combines TRBV15 with TRBJ1-6; 9 bases align to TRBD1. The CDR3 loop spans 13 amino acids. In germline, CDR1 is LNHNV, CDR2 YYDKDF (reference sequence). J lost 14 bases, V lost 1 base, and 3 bases had no gene match. This CDR3 is CATSRGTGETLHF. The CDR3 DNA sequence: TGTGCCACCAGCAGAGGGACAGGGGAAACCCTCCACTTT.

This clone was observed once. V is TRBV5-1 and J is TRBJ2-7; D is undetermined. CDR3 size: 15 residues. The germline V gene has CDR1 SGHRS and CDR2 YFSETQ. Trimming pared 1 base from V and 4 bases from J, leaving 15 bases between. The CDR3 DNA reads as TGCGCCAGCAGCTTGCTACTTCGCCGAAGATACGAGCAGTACGTC. The encoded protein is CASSLLLRRRYEQYV.

The CDR3 nucleotides are TGTGCCAGCAGTATAGCGGGACCATACTACAATGAGCAGTTCTTC. Translating gives CASSIAGPYYNEQFF. The V and J genes are TRBV2 and TRBJ2-1; 8 nucleotides align to TRBD2. The V gene end was trimmed by 5 bases and the J gene end by 3 bases; junction bases not matched to a gene: 6. The germline gives CDR1 SNHLY, CDR2 FYNNEI. CDR3 length: 15 amino acids.

The chain links TRBV27 to TRBJ2-3; D gene uncertain. The CDR3 extends over 14 amino acids. Looked up from germline, CDR1 is MNHEY and CDR2 is SMNVEV (reference sequence). V was shortened by 1 base and J by 0 bases, with 5 bases between the two germline ends. The DNA of the CDR3 is TGTGCCAGCAGTTTATTAGTTAGCACAGATACGCAGTATTTT. Translating it yields CASSLLVSTDTQYF.

In DNA form, the CDR3 reads TGCGCCAGCAGCTTGGGCAGGGGTTTCGTTTGGTCCTACAATGAGCAGTTCTTC. Translating it yields CASSLGRGFVWSYNEQFF. This sequence joins TRBV5-1 and TRBJ2-1; TRBD1 is a possible D gene (6 bases). V was shortened by 0 bases and J by 1 base, with 17 bases between the two germline ends. The CDR3 spans 18 residues. Germline V gene sequence: CDR1 SGHRS, CDR2 YFSETQ.

The chain couples TRBV5-5 to TRBJ2-2; 9 bases agree with TRBD1. The V segment lost 5 bases and the J segment 5 bases; nucleotides outside the gene matches: 10. This CDR3 contains 16 residues. Germline-derived CDR1 and CDR2 are SGHKS and YYEKEE (reference sequence). CDR3 sequence (DNA): TGTGCCAGCAGACCTAACCGGGACAGGGCTACCGGGGAGCTGTTTTTT. Translated, it gives CASRPNRDRATGELFF. The full variable domain, with the rest looked up from reference TRBV5-5 and TRBJ2-2, is DAGVTQSPTHLIKTRGQQVTLRCSPISGHKSVSWYQQVLGQGPQFIFQYYEKEERGRGNFPDRFSARQFPNYSSELNVNALLLGDSALYLCASRPNRDRATGELFFGEGSRLTVL.

CDR3 sequence reads: CASSSAGGPYNEQFF. The DNA of the CDR3 is TGTGCCAGCAGCTCGGCGGGAGGGCCCTACAATGAGCAGTTCTTC. The rearrangement uses TRBV11-2 and TRBJ2-1, with 9 bases fitting TRBD2. Germline trimming cut 4 bases from V and 2 bases from J; bases unmatched to any gene: 3. This CDR3 is built from 15 residues. Germline CDR1 and CDR2: SGHAT and FQNNGV.

V usage is TRBV5-4 and J usage is TRBJ1-1; 7 nucleotides match TRBD1. V was pared by 4 bases and J by 0 bases, with 6 bases of the junction left unmatched. Germline V gives CDR1 SGHNT, CDR2 YYREEE (reference sequence). The CDR3 totals 15 residues. This chain's CDR3 is CASSANRGLNTEAFF. CDR3 coding DNA: TGTGCCAGCAGCGCAAACAGGGGATTGAACACTGAAGCTTTCTTT.

CDR3 in amino acids: CASRGTGDLSNQPQHF. In DNA form, the CDR3 reads TGTGCCAGCAGGGGGACAGGGGATCTTAGCAATCAGCCCCAGCATTTT. This sequence joins TRBV28 and TRBJ1-5; 10 bases are shared with TRBD1. Germline lookup yields CDR1 MDHEN and CDR2 SYDVKM. Trimming removed 6 bases from V and 0 bases from J; junction bases left unmatched: 5. This CDR3 spans 16 amino acids.

The genes are TRBV7-9 and TRBJ1-3; 7 bases map to TRBD1. Germline CDR1 SEHNR, CDR2 FQNEAQ (reference sequence). Trimming cost V 4 bases and J 4 bases; bases outside gene matches: 10. The CDR3 spans 16 residues. The CDR3 sequence: CASSSLTGASGNTIYF. The CDR3 nucleotides read TGTGCCAGCAGCTCCCTCACAGGGGCGTCAGGAAACACCATATATTTT.

This chain links TRBV6-5 with TRBJ1-1; 7 nucleotides align to TRBD1. The CDR3 spans 15 residues. Germline CDR1 MNHEY, CDR2 SVGAGI. Losses at the gene ends were 7 bases for V and 2 bases for J; bases not matched to a gene: 10. The CDR3 here is CASTLKTGLNTEAFF. The CDR3, as DNA: TGTGCCAGCACCCTAAAGACAGGGCTCAACACTGAAGCTTTCTTT.

This clone occurred once. This chain joins TRBV4-1 and TRBJ2-5; 8 positions agree with TRBD2. Germline-derived CDR1 and CDR2 are MGHRA and YSYEKL. Trimming took 4 bases from V and 5 from J; bases not matched to a gene: 9. There are 15 residues in the CDR3. CDR3 residues: CASSPRGLDFETQYF. CDR3 DNA: TGCGCCAGCAGCCCGCGGGGACTAGATTTCGAGACCCAGTACTTC.

CDR3 DNA sequence: TGTGCCAGCAGCTTGAGACAGGAATCAGATACGCAGTATTTT. This codes for CASSLRQESDTQYF. The V and J genes are TRBV5-8 and TRBJ2-3; D might be TRBD1 (6 bases). The length of the CDR3 is 14 residues. V gave up 1 base and J gave up 4 bases, with 10 bases separating them. The germline V gene has CDR1 SGHTS and CDR2 YDEGEE.

The J gene is TRBJ2-1, the V gene TRBV11-3, with TRBD2 matching over 8 bases. The ends lost 5 bases at V and 5 bases at J; junction bases unmatched: 14. Germline assignment: CDR1 SGHNT and CDR2 YENEEA. The CDR3 is 17 amino acids. The CDR3 region is CASSHLITSGTNNEQFF. CDR3 coding DNA: TGTGCCAGCAGCCACCTGATTACTAGCGGAACCAACAATGAGCAGTTCTTC.

The CDR3 reads CASSYPAGPANEKLFF. In DNA, the CDR3 is TGTGCCAGCAGTTACCCCGCAGGGCCGGCTAATGAAAAACTGTTTTTT. J is TRBJ1-4 and V is TRBV6-5; TRBD1 is a possible D gene (5 bases). The CDR3 length is 16 residues. Germline CDR1 reads MNHEY; CDR2 reads SVGAGI. Trimming removed 2 bases from V and 3 bases from J, with 13 bases in between.

This rearrangement joins TRBV24-1 to TRBJ1-1; D uncertain. Germline V lookup: CDR1 KGHDR, CDR2 SFDVKD. The CDR3 covers 12 residues. The ends were cut back, 3 bases at V and 9 bases at J, with 10 bases in the middle. The CDR3 bases are TGTGCCACCAGTGATCTTGCCGGGAAAGCTTTCTTT. Translated: CATSDLAGKAFF.

This clone was found once. V gene TRBV19 combines with J gene TRBJ1-2; a weak D match, TRBD1 (5 bases). The CDR3 extends over 15 amino acids. Germline lookup yields CDR1 LNHDA and CDR2 SQIVND (reference sequence). The germline V and J ends were trimmed by 5 bases and 0 bases, with 13 bases remaining between them. CDR3 residues: CASSLGTPANYGYTF. DNA for the CDR3: TGTGCCAGTAGTTTAGGGACTCCCGCTAACTATGGCTACACCTTC.

The V call is TRBV5-6, the J call TRBJ2-3; TRBD2 agrees at 11 bases. This CDR3 is 17 amino acids long. CDR1 is SGHDT and CDR2 is YYEEEE in the germline V gene. After removal of 4 bases from V and 3 bases from J, the junction contained 10 bases not matched to a gene. CDR3 DNA sequence: TGTGCCAGCAGCCCCCAAATACTAGCGGGAGTAACAGATACGCAGTATTTT. It yields the protein CASSPQILAGVTDTQYF.

The count of this clone is one. The chain couples TRBV11-2 to TRBJ2-1; 9 positions match TRBD1. The CDR3 contains 16 residues. V shed 3 bases, J shed 10 bases, and the junction held 13 bases outside the gene matches. From germline, CDR1 is SGHAT and CDR2 FQNNGV. The chain's CDR3 is CASSLVRDRAFREQFF. As DNA, the CDR3 is TGTGCCAGCAGCTTGGTCCGGGACAGGGCGTTTCGGGAGCAGTTCTTC.

The chain uses TRBV5-1 and TRBJ1-2, with TRBD1 matching 11 bases. V shed 4 bases, J shed 2 bases, and the junction held 4 bases outside the gene matches. Looked up from germline, CDR1 is SGHRS and CDR2 is YFSETQ. The CDR3 spans 15 residues. The CDR3 region is CASSHGTGGNYGYTF. In DNA form, the CDR3 reads TGCGCCAGCAGCCACGGGACAGGGGGGAACTATGGCTACACCTTC.

This sequence joins TRBV11-3 and TRBJ2-5; tentative D call: TRBD2 (5 bases). Trimming stripped 5 bases from V and 5 bases from J, with 15 bases between. The CDR3 is made up of 14 amino acids. CDR1 SGHNT and CDR2 YENEEA come from the germline V gene. The CDR3 bases are TGTGCCAGCAGCGCCGCTCCTAGCTGGGAGACCCAGTACTTC. The encoded protein is CASSAAPSWETQYF.

This chain uses TRBV10-3 with TRBJ1-5; TRBD1 agrees at 7 bases. The V gene end was trimmed by 6 bases and the J gene end by 0 bases; junction bases not matched to a gene: 5. Germline V gene data show CDR1 as ENHRY and CDR2 as SYGVKD. This CDR3 region has 15 residues. CDR3 in amino acids: CAIRTGTDSNQPQHF. Here the CDR3 DNA reads TGTGCCATCAGAACCGGGACAGATAGCAATCAGCCCCAGCATTTT.

The J gene is TRBJ2-1, the V gene TRBV10-2; a weak D match, TRBD1 (5 bases). Germline V gene lookup returns CDR1 WSHSY and CDR2 SAAADI. Trimming cost V 8 bases and J 5 bases, with 10 bases left between them. The CDR3 consists of 12 residues. CDR3 region: CASLDRNNEQFF. The CDR3 DNA reads TGCGCCAGCCTAGACAGAAACAATGAGCAGTTCTTC.

The rearrangement links TRBV2 to TRBJ1-5; D remains ambiguous. Germline values: CDR1 SNHLY, CDR2 FYNNEI. V was trimmed by 3 bases and J by 4 bases, leaving 10 bases between them. This CDR3 has 14 residues. The CDR3 loop reads CASSERAENQPQHF. CDR3 nucleotides: TGTGCCAGCAGTGAGAGGGCCGAAAATCAGCCCCAGCATTTT.

The V and J genes are TRBV7-2 and TRBJ2-1; 7 positions match TRBD1. There are 15 residues in the CDR3. CDR1 is SGHTA and CDR2 is FQGNSA in the germline V gene. Trimming cost V 5 bases and J 2 bases; bases outside gene matches: 6. CDR3 DNA: TGTGCCAGCAGCCAAAACGGACAGGCCTACAATGAGCAGTTCTTC. Protein: CASSQNGQAYNEQFF.

The V and J genes are TRBV5-6 and TRBJ2-3, with 8 bases lining up with TRBD2. V was pared by 4 bases and J by 3 bases, with 4 bases of the junction left unmatched. The length of the CDR3 is 14 residues. The germline V gene encodes CDR1 SGHDT and CDR2 YYEEEE. CDR3 protein: CASSLGGGTDTQYF. CDR3 bases: TGTGCCAGCAGCCTGGGCGGGGGGACAGATACGCAGTATTTT. Full variable domain (missing parts from reference TRBV5-6 and TRBJ2-3): DAGVTQSPTHLIKTRGQQVTLRCSPKSGHDTVSWYQQALGQGPQFIFQYYEEEERQRGNFPDRFSGHQFPNYSSELNVNALLLGDSALYLCASSLGGGTDTQYFGPGTRLTVL.

The count of this clone is one. The gene calls are TRBV7-9 and TRBJ1-1; 7 bases align to TRBD1. The germline gives CDR1 SEHNR, CDR2 FQNEAQ (reference sequence). This CDR3 has 14 residues. The V and J ends lost 5 bases and 1 base, in that order; junction bases with no gene match: 4. CDR3 in amino acids: CASSGYRGNTEAFF. CDR3 DNA sequence: TGTGCCAGCAGCGGATACAGGGGGAACACTGAAGCTTTCTTT.

This clone has more than one count but fewer than ten. This chain uses TRBV7-6 with TRBJ1-3, with D unresolved. CDR3 length equals 16 residues. CDR1 and CDR2 from the germline V gene are SGHVS and FNYEAQ. The ends were cut back, 1 base at V and 0 bases at J, with 10 bases in the middle. The CDR3 is CASSLGAEISGNTIYF. The DNA for the CDR3 is TGTGCCAGCAGCTTAGGAGCTGAAATCTCTGGAAACACCATATATTTT.

The chain joins TRBV30 to TRBJ1-3; 7 positions agree with TRBD1. The ends lost 4 bases at V and 2 bases at J; junction bases unmatched: 5. Germline assignment: CDR1 GTSNPN and CDR2 SVGIG (reference sequence). This CDR3 has 14 residues. DNA for the CDR3: TGTGCCTGGAATTACAGGGGTCCTGGAAACACCATATATTTT. This codes for CAWNYRGPGNTIYF. Supplemented by reference TRBV30 and TRBJ1-3, the full variable domain reads SQTIHQWPATLVQPVGSPLSLECTVEGTSNPNLYWYRQAAGRGLQLLFYSVGIGQISSEVPQNLSASRPQDRQFILSSKKLLLSDSGFYLCAWNYRGPGNTIYFGEGSWLTVV.

V gene TRBV29-1 combines with J gene TRBJ1-3; D is ambiguous. Trimming shortened V by 7 bases and J by 1 base, and 8 bases separated the two germline ends. This CDR3 is 12 amino acids long. The germline gives CDR1 SQVTM, CDR2 ANQGSEA. The CDR3 DNA reads TGCAGCGGCGCCGAGTCTGGAAACACCATATATTTT. Protein product: CSGAESGNTIYF.

The rearrangement joins TRBV6-2 or TRBV6-3 to TRBJ2-7, with D maybe TRBD2 (6 bases). The CDR3 spans 15 residues. Germline loops: CDR1 MNHEY, CDR2 SVGEGT. Trimming removed 3 bases from V and 6 bases from J, with 18 bases in between. CDR3 DNA: TGTGCCAGCAGTTATCCGGGGCTAGCCGGGAGCGAGCAGTACGTC. This encodes CASSYPGLAGSEQYV.

V usage is TRBV10-1 and J usage is TRBJ2-3; D unresolved. CDR1 and CDR2 (germline): WNHNN, SYGVQD (reference sequence). Trimming pared 3 bases from V and 5 bases from J, leaving 6 bases between. The CDR3 consists of 12 residues. In DNA form, the CDR3 reads TGCGCCAGCAGTGATACGGGAGATACGCAGTATTTT. It yields the protein CASSDTGDTQYF.